This T cell receptor (beta chain) derives from a study of regulatory T cells in long-lasting Graves disease. Sequencing libraries for TCR beta were prepared with iRepertoire HTBI primers and Arm-PCR of CDR3 regions. TCRdb analysed the multiplex PCR reads with MiXCR anew, one entry per CDR3 protein. This sample has about 530,000 distinct CDR3 sequences, with 15% to 20% found just once. This CDR3 is built from 15 residues. Looked up from germline, CDR1 is LNHDA and CDR2 is SQIVND (reference sequence). V was pared by 0 bases and J by 2 bases, with 8 bases between. This clonotype was detected ten times or more. Time point here: newly diagnosed GD, antithyroid drugs for less than 3 months. Researchers made the TCR library from RNA that was extracted from PBMCs. This sample was also put to use in a study of T cells in Graves' hyperthyroidism and ophthalmopathy. This second study says: Patients showing uncontrolled infection, other autoimmune disease, pregnancy or lactation were ineligible.

V and J are TRBV19 and TRBJ1-5; D is undetermined. The clonotype was recovered from a middle-aged woman with Graves disease. The sample consisted of peripheral blood mononuclear cells (PBMCs), taken at new diagnosis, from a patient treated with antithyroid drugs. CDR3 DNA: TGTGCCAGTAGTATAGACAGGCTTGGCAATCAGCCCCAGCATTTT. This gives the protein CASSIDRLGNQPQHF.